This T cell receptor (beta chain) came from a study of spatial heterogeneity in lung cancer. Study as a whole: Compared with alpha-chain sequences, beta-chain sequences were consistently detected in greater numbers.

Study-level results: Ubiquitous expanded tumor TCRs were seen in blood more at resection than at follow-up.

A remark on this clonotype: Its antigen is undetermined.

The time point was: sample taken at primary tumor resection. Material for sequencing was whole RNA from tumor, nontumor lung or frozen PBMC, left unsorted. Patients with untreated early-stage non-small cell lung cancer, numbering 72, were the donors. A unique molecular identifier was attached to every TCR cDNA molecule. Each CDR3 protein gets one entry after TCRdb re-called the 5' RACE reads with MiXCR. The repertoire holds about 17,000 distinct CDR3 sequences, with about a fifth as singletons. J was trimmed by 6 bases and V by 2 bases; bases with no gene match: 9. The CDR3 is 16 residues long. The germline gives CDR1 SNHLY, CDR2 FYNNEI.

The material was PBMCs, obtained at surgery. The chain has TRBV2 and TRBJ2-3, with 9 bases lining up with TRBD2. This TCR was recovered from a female donor with early-stage non-small cell lung cancer. CDR3 in amino acids: CASSELSSGVSDTQYF. The CDR3, as DNA: TGTGCCAGCAGTGAATTGTCTAGCGGGGTCTCCGATACGCAGTATTTT.